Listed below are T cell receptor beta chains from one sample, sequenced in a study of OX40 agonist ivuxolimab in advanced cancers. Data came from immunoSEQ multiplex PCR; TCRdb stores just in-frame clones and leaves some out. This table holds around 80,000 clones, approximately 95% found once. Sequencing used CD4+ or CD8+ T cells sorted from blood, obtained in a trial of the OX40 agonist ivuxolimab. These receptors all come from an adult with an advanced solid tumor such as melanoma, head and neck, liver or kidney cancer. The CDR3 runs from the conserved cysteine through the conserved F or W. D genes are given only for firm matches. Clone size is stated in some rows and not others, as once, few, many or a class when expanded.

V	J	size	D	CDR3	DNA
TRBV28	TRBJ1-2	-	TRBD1	CASTKSPPHRGSPYGYTF	TGTGCCAGCACCAAGAGTCCCCCCCACAGGGGGTCACCCTATGGCTACACCTTC
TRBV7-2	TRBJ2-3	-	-	CASSLSPGLTDTQYF	TGTGCCAGCAGCTTGTCTCCAGGGCTAACAGATACGCAGTATTTT
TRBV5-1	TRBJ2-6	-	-	CASSLARTALSGANVLTF	TGCGCCAGCAGCTTGGCCAGAACCGCCCTGTCTGGGGCCAACGTCCTGACTTTC
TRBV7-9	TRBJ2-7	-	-	CASSLSSYEQYF	TGTGCCAGCAGCTTATCCTCCTACGAGCAGTACTTC
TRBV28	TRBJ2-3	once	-	CASSITASTDTQYF	TGTGCCAGCAGCATAACGGCCTCCACAGATACGCAGTATTTT
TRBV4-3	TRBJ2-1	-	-	CASSHPGFNEQFF	TGCGCCAGCAGCCATCCAGGGTTCAATGAGCAGTTCTTC
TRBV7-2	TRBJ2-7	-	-	CASRLNHGGSYEQYF	TGTGCCAGCCGCTTAAACCACGGAGGCTCCTACGAGCAGTACTTC
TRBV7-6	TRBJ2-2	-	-	CASSLDMGPTLNTGELFF	TGTGCCAGCAGCTTGGACATGGGGCCTACTTTGAACACCGGGGAGCTGTTTTTT
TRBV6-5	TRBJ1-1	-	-	CASVRRENTEAFF	TGTGCCAGCGTTCGGCGGGAGAACACTGAAGCTTTCTTT
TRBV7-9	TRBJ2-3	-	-	CASSPMDTQYF	TGTGCCAGCAGCCCCATGGATACGCAGTATTTT
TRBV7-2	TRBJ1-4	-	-	CASSPPGRSNEKLFF	TGTGCCAGCAGCCCGCCGGGACGGAGTAATGAAAAACTGTTTTTT
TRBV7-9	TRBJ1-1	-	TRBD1	CASGLVSYRGRSMNTEAFF	TGTGCCAGCGGCTTAGTATCGTACAGGGGGAGATCGATGAACACTGAAGCTTTCTTT
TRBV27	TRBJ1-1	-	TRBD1	CASQQGMNTEAFF	TGTGCCAGCCAACAGGGGATGAACACTGAAGCTTTCTTT
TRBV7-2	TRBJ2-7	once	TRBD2	CASSLAWTSGPYEQYF	TGTGCCAGCAGCTTAGCGTGGACTAGCGGCCCCTACGAGCAGTACTTC
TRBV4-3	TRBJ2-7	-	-	CASSQDRGYEQYF	TGCGCCAGCAGCCAAGATAGGGGCTACGAGCAGTACTTC
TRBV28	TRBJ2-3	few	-	CASPGEGTDTQYF	TGTGCCAGCCCGGGAGAAGGCACAGATACGCAGTATTTT
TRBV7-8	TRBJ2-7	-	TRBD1	CASSLAPDRDEQYF	TGTGCCAGCAGCTTAGCGCCGGACAGGGACGAGCAGTACTTC
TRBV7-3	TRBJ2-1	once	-	CASSLDNFASGPGEQFF	TGTGCCAGCAGCTTAGATAACTTTGCTAGTGGTCCGGGGGAGCAGTTCTTC
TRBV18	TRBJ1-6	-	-	CASSPPEGFSPLHF	TGTGCCAGCTCACCACCCGAGGGGTTTTCACCCCTCCACTTT
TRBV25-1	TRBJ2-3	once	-	CASSGPWDTQYF	TGTGCCAGCAGTGGGCCATGGGATACGCAGTATTTT
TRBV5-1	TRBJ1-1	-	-	CASSGDMNTEAFF	TGCGCCAGCAGCGGAGATATGAACACTGAAGCTTTCTTT
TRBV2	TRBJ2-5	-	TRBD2	CASSDPGLLGETQYF	TGTGCCAGCAGCGATCCGGGACTACTTGGAGAGACCCAGTACTTC
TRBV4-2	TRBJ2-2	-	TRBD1	CASSPPRQGDTGELFF	TGTGCCAGCAGCCCCCCTCGGCAGGGGGACACCGGGGAGCTGTTTTTT
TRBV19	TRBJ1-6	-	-	CASTGAYNSPLHF	TGTGCCAGTACGGGAGCCTATAATTCACCCCTCCACTTT
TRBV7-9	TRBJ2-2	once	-	CASTRPGRGGPGGELFF	TGTGCCAGCACCAGACCCGGCCGGGGCGGACCTGGCGGGGAGCTGTTTTTT
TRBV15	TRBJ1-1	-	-	CATSSENGQPNTEAFF	TGTGCCACCAGCAGCGAAAATGGACAACCGAACACTGAAGCTTTCTTT
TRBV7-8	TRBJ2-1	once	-	CASSPEGWVGAEQFF	TGTGCCAGCAGCCCCGAGGGCTGGGTTGGGGCGGAGCAGTTCTTC
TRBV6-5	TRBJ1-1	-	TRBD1	CASTLRDSGTEAFF	TGTGCCAGCACGCTCCGGGACAGTGGGACTGAAGCTTTCTTT
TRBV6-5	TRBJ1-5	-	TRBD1	CASSLDRGGSQHF	TGTGCCAGCAGCCTGGACAGGGGGGGATCCCAGCATTTT